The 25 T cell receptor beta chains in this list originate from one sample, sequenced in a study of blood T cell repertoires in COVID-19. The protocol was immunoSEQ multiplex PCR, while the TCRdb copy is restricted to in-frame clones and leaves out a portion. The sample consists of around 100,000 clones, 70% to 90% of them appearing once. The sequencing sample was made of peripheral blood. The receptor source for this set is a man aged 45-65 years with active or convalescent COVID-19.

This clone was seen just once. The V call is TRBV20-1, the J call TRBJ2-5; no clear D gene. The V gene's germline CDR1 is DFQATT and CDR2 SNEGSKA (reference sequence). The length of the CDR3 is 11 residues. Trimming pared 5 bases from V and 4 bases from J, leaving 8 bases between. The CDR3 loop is CSAQLTETQYF. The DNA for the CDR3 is TGCAGTGCTCAACTAACAGAGACCCAGTACTTC.

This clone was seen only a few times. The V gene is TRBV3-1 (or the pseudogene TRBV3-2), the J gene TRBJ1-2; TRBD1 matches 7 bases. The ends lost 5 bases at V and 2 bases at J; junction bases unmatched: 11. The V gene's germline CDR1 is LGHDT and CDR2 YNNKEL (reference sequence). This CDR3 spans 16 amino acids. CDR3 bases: TGTGCCAGCAGCAAGGGCCCAGGGGGTTACAACTATGGCTACACCTTC. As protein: CASSKGPGGYNYGYTF.

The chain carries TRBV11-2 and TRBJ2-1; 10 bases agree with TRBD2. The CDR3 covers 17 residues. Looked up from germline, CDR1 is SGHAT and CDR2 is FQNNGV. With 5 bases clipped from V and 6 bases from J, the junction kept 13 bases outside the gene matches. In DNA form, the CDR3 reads TGTGCCAGCAGCCCCCGCGCTAGCGGGAGTTTCGGCAATGAGCAGTTCTTC. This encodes CASSPRASGSFGNEQFF.

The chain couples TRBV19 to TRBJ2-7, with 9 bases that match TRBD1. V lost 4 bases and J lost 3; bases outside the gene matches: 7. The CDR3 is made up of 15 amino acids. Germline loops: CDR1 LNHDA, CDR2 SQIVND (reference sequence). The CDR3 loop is CASSTAGTGFYEQYF. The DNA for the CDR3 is TGTGCCAGTAGTACCGCCGGGACAGGGTTCTACGAGCAGTACTTC. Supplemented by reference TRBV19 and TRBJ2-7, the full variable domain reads DGGITQSPKYLFRKEGQNVTLSCEQNLNHDAMYWYRQDPGQGLRLIYYSQIVNDFQKGDIAEGYSVSREKKESFPLTVTSAQKNPTAFYLCASSTAGTGFYEQYFGPGTRLTVT.

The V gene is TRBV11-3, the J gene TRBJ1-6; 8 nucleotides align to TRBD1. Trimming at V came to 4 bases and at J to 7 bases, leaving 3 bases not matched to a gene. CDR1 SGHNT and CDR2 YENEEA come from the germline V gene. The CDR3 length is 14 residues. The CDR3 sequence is CASSYDRGNSPLHF. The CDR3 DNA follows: TGTGCCAGCAGCTACGACAGGGGAAATTCACCCCTCCACTTT.

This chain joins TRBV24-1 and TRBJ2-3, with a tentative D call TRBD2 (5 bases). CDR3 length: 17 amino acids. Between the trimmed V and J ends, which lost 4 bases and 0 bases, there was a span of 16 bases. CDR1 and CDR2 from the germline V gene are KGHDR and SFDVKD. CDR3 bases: TGTGCCACCAGTGACCGACTTCTAGCCCCAAGCACAGATACGCAGTATTTT. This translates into CATSDRLLAPSTDTQYF.

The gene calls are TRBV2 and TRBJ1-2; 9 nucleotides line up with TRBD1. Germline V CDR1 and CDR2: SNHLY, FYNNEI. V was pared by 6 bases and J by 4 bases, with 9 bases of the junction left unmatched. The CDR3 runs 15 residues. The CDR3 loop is CASRDTTGGGYGYTF. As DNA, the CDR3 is TGTGCCAGCAGAGATACTACAGGGGGCGGCTATGGCTACACCTTC.

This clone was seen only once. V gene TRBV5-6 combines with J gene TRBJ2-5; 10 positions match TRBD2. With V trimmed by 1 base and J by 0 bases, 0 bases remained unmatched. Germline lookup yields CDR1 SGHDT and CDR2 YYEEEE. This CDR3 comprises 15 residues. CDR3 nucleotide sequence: TGTGCCAGCAGCTTGCTAGCGGGAGACCAAGAGACCCAGTACTTC. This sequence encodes CASSLLAGDQETQYF.

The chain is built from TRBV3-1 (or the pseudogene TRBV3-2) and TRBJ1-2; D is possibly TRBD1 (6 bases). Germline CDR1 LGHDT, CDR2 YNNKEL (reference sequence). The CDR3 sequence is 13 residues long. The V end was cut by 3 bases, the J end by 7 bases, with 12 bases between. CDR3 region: CASSQDNRVGYTF. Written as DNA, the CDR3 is TGTGCCAGCAGCCAGGACAACAGGGTTGGCTACACCTTC.

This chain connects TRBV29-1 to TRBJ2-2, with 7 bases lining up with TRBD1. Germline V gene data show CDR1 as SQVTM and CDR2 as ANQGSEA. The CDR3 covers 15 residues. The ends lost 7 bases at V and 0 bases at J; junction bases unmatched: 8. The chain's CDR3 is CSGIRGLPNTGELFF. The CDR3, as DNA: TGCAGCGGGATTAGGGGGCTACCGAACACCGGGGAGCTGTTTTTT.

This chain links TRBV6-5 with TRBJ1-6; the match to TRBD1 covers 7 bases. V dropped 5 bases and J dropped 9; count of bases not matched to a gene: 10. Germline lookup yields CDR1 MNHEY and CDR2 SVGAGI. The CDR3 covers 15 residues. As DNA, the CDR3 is TGTGCCAGCAGTCATCGCCGGGACAGTTTTTCACCCCTCCACTTT. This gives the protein CASSHRRDSFSPLHF.

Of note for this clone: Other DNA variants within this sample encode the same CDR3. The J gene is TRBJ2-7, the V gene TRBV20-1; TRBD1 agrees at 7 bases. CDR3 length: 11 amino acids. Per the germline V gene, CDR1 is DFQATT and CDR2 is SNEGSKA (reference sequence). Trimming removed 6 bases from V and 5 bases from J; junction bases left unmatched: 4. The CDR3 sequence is CSARQGHEQYF. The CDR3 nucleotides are TGCAGTGCAAGACAGGGCCACGAGCAGTACTTC.

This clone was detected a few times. The CDR3 here is CASFHGQGVVGNTIYF. The CDR3 DNA follows: TGTGCCAGCTTTCATGGACAGGGGGTAGTTGGAAACACCATATATTTT. The chain carries TRBV2 and TRBJ1-3, with 10 bases fitting TRBD1. The trim removed 8 bases at V and 3 bases at J, leaving 10 bases unmatched. The CDR3 contains 16 residues. Germline loops: CDR1 SNHLY, CDR2 FYNNEI.

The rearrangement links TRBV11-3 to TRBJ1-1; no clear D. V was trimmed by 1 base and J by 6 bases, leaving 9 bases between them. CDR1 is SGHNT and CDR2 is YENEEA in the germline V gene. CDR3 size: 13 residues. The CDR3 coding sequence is TGTGCCAGCAGCTTAGTTCCCCGGGCTGAAGCTTTCTTT. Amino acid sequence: CASSLVPRAEAFF.

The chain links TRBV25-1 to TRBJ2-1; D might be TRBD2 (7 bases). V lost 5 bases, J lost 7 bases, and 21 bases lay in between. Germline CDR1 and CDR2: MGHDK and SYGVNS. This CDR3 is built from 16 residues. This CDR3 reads CASSKGLGGVFNEQFF. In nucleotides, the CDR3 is TGTGCCAGCAGTAAAGGACTAGGGGGAGTTTTTAATGAGCAGTTCTTC.

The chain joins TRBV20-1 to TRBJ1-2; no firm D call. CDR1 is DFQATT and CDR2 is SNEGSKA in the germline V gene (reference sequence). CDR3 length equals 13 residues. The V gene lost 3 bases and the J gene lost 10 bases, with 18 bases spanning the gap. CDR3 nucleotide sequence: TGCAGTGCTAGTAAACAGACCTTAGATACCTACACCTTC. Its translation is CSASKQTLDTYTF.

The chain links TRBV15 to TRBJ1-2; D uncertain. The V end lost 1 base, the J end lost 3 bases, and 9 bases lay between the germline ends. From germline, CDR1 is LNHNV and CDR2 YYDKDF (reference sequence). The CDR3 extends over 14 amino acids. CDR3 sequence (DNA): TGTGCCACCAGCAGAGCGGGGAGGGACTATGGCTACACCTTC. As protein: CATSRAGRDYGYTF.

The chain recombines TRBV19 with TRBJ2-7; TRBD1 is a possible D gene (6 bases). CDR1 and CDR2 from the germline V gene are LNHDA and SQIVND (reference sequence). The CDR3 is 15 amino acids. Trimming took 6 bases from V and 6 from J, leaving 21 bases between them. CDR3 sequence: CASSRGGMGEFEQYF. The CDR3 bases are TGTGCCAGTAGCAGAGGGGGAATGGGGGAATTCGAGCAGTACTTC.

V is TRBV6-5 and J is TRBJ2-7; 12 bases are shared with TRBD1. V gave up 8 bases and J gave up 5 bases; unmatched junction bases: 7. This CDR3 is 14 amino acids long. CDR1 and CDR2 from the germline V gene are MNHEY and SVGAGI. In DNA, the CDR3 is TGTGCCAGCGATGGGGACAGGGGGCGAAACGAGCAGTACTTC. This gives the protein CASDGDRGRNEQYF.

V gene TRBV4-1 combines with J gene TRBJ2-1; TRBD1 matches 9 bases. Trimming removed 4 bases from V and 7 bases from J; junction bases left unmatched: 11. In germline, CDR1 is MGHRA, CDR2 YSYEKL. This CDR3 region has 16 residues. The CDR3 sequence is CASSLTGTGTRNEQFF. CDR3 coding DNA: TGCGCCAGCAGCCTCACCGGGACAGGGACGAGGAATGAGCAGTTCTTC.

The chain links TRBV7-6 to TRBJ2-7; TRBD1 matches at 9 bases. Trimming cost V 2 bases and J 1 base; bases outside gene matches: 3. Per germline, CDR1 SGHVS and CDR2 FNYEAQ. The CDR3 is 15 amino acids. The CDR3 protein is CASSLRQGESYEQYF. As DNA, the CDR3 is TGTGCCAGCAGCTTAAGACAGGGGGAGTCCTACGAGCAGTACTTC. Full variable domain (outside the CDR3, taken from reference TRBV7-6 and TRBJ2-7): GAGVSQSPRYKVTKRGQDVALRCDPISGHVSLYWYRQALGQGPEFLTYFNYEAQQDKSGLPNDRFSAERPEGSISTLTIQRTEQRDSAMYRCASSLRQGESYEQYFGPGTRLTVT.

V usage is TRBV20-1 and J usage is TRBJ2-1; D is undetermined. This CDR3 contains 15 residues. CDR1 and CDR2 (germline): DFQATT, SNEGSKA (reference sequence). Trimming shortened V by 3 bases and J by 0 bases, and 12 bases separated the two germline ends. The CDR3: CSASEQSSSYNEQFF. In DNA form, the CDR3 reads TGCAGTGCTAGTGAGCAATCGAGCTCCTACAATGAGCAGTTCTTC.

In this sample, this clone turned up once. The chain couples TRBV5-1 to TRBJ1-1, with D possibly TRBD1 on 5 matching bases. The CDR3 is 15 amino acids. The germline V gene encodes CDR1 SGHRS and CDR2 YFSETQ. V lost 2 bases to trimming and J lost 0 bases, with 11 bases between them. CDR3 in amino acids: CASSLSSGMNTEAFF. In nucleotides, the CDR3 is TGCGCCAGCAGCTTATCCTCAGGGATGAACACTGAAGCTTTCTTT.

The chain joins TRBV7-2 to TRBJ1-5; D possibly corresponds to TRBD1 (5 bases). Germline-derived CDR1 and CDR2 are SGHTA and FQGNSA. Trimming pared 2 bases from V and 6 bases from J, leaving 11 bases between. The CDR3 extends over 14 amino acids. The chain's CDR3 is CASSLWGRLQPQHF. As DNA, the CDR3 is TGTGCCAGCAGCTTATGGGGGAGGCTTCAGCCCCAGCATTTT.

The DNA of the CDR3 is TGTGCCAGCAGGGGGGGCGGGGGTGATAATTCACCCCTCCACTTT. Translating gives CASRGGGGDNSPLHF. The chain has TRBV27 and TRBJ1-6; TRBD1 might be the D (6 bases). The CDR3 sequence is 15 residues long. Germline lookup yields CDR1 MNHEY and CDR2 SMNVEV (reference sequence). V was shortened by 6 bases and J by 5 bases, with 14 bases between the two germline ends.